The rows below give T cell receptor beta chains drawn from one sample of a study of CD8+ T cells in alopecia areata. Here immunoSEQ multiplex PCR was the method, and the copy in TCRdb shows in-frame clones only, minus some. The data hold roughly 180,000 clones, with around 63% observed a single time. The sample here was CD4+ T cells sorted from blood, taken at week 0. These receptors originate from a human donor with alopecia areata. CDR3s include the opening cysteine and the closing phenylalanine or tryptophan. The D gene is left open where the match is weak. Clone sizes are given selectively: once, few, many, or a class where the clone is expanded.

DNA: TGTGCCAGCAGTAGGACCGGACAGGGGCAAGAGACCCAGTACTTC; CDR3: CASSRTGQGQETQYF; V: TRBV6-1; size: NA; J: TRBJ2-5; D: TRBD1
DNA: TGCAGCGTTGCCCTCGGGGCGAACACCGGGGAGCTGTTTTTT; CDR3: CSVALGANTGELFF; V: TRBV29-1; size: NA; J: TRBJ2-2; D: NA
DNA: TGTGCCAGCAGCCGAGGGGGCTACGAGCAGTACTTC; CDR3: CASSRGGYEQYF; V: TRBV11-1; size: NA; J: TRBJ2-7; D: NA
DNA: TGCGCCAGCAGCCCGGCGGGGAGCTCTCACGAGCAGTACTTC; CDR3: CASSPAGSSHEQYF; V: TRBV5-1; size: NA; J: TRBJ2-7; D: NA
DNA: TGCGCCAGCAGCCAGGTGTGGAACACTGAAGCTTTCTTT; CDR3: CASSQVWNTEAFF; V: TRBV4-3; size: many; J: TRBJ1-1; D: NA
DNA: TGTGCCAGTAGTGAGGGCGGGCCCTACCAAGAGACCCAGTACTTC; CDR3: CASSEGGPYQETQYF; V: TRBV19; size: few; J: TRBJ2-5; D: NA
DNA: TGTGCCAGCGGGGACAGGGGGAACACCATATATTTT; CDR3: CASGDRGNTIYF; V: TRBV5-6; size: few; J: TRBJ1-3; D: TRBD1
DNA: TGTGCCAGCAGCCAAGAAATTGGGGGGCGTGGAACAGATACGCAGTATTTT; CDR3: CASSQEIGGRGTDTQYF; V: TRBV14; size: NA; J: TRBJ2-3; D: NA
DNA: TGTGCCAGCAGCCGGGACAGGGGAACAGATACGCAGTATTTT; CDR3: CASSRDRGTDTQYF; V: TRBV9; size: NA; J: TRBJ2-3; D: TRBD1
DNA: TGTGCCAGCAGCTTCACGGGCGGGGAGCTGTTTTTT; CDR3: CASSFTGGELFF; V: TRBV9; size: NA; J: TRBJ2-2; D: NA
DNA: TGTGCCAGCAGTGTGGGTCCGGATACGCAGTATTTT; CDR3: CASSVGPDTQYF; V: TRBV2; size: few; J: TRBJ2-3; D: NA
DNA: TGTGCCACCAGCAGTGGGGACAGGGGCAATGAGCAGTTCTTC; CDR3: CATSSGDRGNEQFF; V: TRBV15; size: NA; J: TRBJ2-1; D: TRBD1
DNA: TGTGCCAGGGGCGAGGAGCGACAAAACATTCAGTACTTC; CDR3: CARGEERQNIQYF; V: TRBV2; size: once; J: TRBJ2-4; D: NA
DNA: TGTGCCAGCAGCCTACCCTGGCAGCCCCAGCATTTT; CDR3: CASSLPWQPQHF; V: TRBV7-2; size: NA; J: TRBJ1-5; D: NA
DNA: TGTGCCTGGGTAAGGTGGCGGCAAGAGGGCTACGAGCAGTACTTC; CDR3: CAWVRWRQEGYEQYF; V: TRBV30; size: NA; J: TRBJ2-7; D: NA
DNA: TGTGCCAGCAGCTTAGCTCGAGGGGGCTCCTACAATGAGCAGTTCTTC; CDR3: CASSLARGGSYNEQFF; V: TRBV7-6; size: NA; J: TRBJ2-1; D: NA
DNA: TGTGCCAGCCTCTCAGGGGTCCGGGACGAGCAGTACTTC; CDR3: CASLSGVRDEQYF; V: TRBV2; size: once; J: TRBJ2-7; D: NA
DNA: TGTGCCTGGACCTGGGAGAACTATGGCTACACCTTC; CDR3: CAWTWENYGYTF; V: TRBV30; size: NA; J: TRBJ1-2; D: NA
DNA: TGTGCCGGCGCCGGGACAGGGAACTCGGAGCAGTACTTC; CDR3: CAGAGTGNSEQYF; V: TRBV2; size: few; J: TRBJ2-7; D: TRBD1
DNA: TGTGCCTGGAGTGTACGGTTAAGGGGGAGGAGGAATGGCTACACCTTC; CDR3: CAWSVRLRGRRNGYTF; V: TRBV30; size: NA; J: TRBJ1-2; D: NA
DNA: TGCGCCAGCAGCTCTAAACTAGCGGGGGGCGAAGAGACCCAGTACTTC; CDR3: CASSSKLAGGEETQYF; V: TRBV5-1; size: NA; J: TRBJ2-5; D: TRBD2
DNA: TGTGCCAGCAGTCCCCCGACAGGGAGAAATTCACCCCTCCACTTT; CDR3: CASSPPTGRNSPLHF; V: TRBV25-1; size: NA; J: TRBJ1-6; D: TRBD1
DNA: TGTGCCAGCAGCCCAATAGGACAGTACAATGAGCAGTTCTTC; CDR3: CASSPIGQYNEQFF; V: TRBV7-6; size: NA; J: TRBJ2-1; D: NA
DNA: TGCGCCAGCAGCTTGGTCGGACGGAACACTGAAGCTTTCTTT; CDR3: CASSLVGRNTEAFF; V: TRBV5-1; size: NA; J: TRBJ1-1; D: NA
DNA: TGTGCCAGTAGTATAGATCCCGTTAGAAGAGATACGCAGTATTTT; CDR3: CASSIDPVRRDTQYF; V: TRBV19; size: many; J: TRBJ2-3; D: NA
DNA: TGTGCCAGCAGTGCGATAAAGGACGCAGATACGCAGTATTTT; CDR3: CASSAIKDADTQYF; V: TRBV6-1; size: NA; J: TRBJ2-3; D: NA
DNA: TGTGCCAGCAGCCCACCGGCCCCGAATTCACCCCTCCACTTT; CDR3: CASSPPAPNSPLHF; V: TRBV7-9; size: many; J: TRBJ1-6; D: NA
DNA: TGTGCCAGCAGCAAAAATGAAGGGGTCCTAGCTAACTATGGCTACACCTTC; CDR3: CASSKNEGVLANYGYTF; V: TRBV7-6; size: NA; J: TRBJ1-2; D: NA
DNA: TGTGCCACTGCTGGCCTGAGGGACACTGAAGCTTTCTTT; CDR3: CATAGLRDTEAFF; V: TRBV15; size: NA; J: TRBJ1-1; D: NA
DNA: TGCAGCGTTGCCAACACTGAAGCTTTCTTT; CDR3: CSVANTEAFF; V: TRBV29-1; size: NA; J: TRBJ1-1; D: NA
DNA: TGTGCCAGCAGCCCACAGGGGAGCTCCTATAATTCACCCCTCCACTTT; CDR3: CASSPQGSSYNSPLHF; V: TRBV7-2; size: NA; J: TRBJ1-6; D: TRBD1
DNA: TGTGCCAGCAGCTTAGGAGTTTCTAAGACAGCCCAGTACTTC; CDR3: CASSLGVSKTAQYF; V: TRBV11-2; size: few; J: TRBJ2-5; D: NA
DNA: TGCGCCAGCAGCCGCTCCGGGAACACTGAAGCTTTCTTT; CDR3: CASSRSGNTEAFF; V: TRBV4-3; size: NA; J: TRBJ1-1; D: NA
DNA: TGTGCCAGCACCCCCGACAGGGACTATGGCTACACCTTC; CDR3: CASTPDRDYGYTF; V: TRBV7-2; size: NA; J: TRBJ1-2; D: TRBD1
DNA: TGTGCCTGGAGAGTCCGGGGGGAAGGTGGCTACACCTTC; CDR3: CAWRVRGEGGYTF; V: TRBV30; size: few; J: TRBJ1-2; D: NA
DNA: TGTGCCAGTAGTATAGGGGACAGCACCTCGACGCCCCAGCATTTT; CDR3: CASSIGDSTSTPQHF; V: TRBV19; size: few; J: TRBJ1-5; D: TRBD1
DNA: TGCGCCAGCAGCTTCAATACCGGGACAGGGGGCGACGGCTACACCTTC; CDR3: CASSFNTGTGGDGYTF; V: TRBV5-1; size: few; J: TRBJ1-2; D: TRBD1
DNA: TGCAGCGTTGATGCGGACAGGGCGAGTGGCTACACCTTC; CDR3: CSVDADRASGYTF; V: TRBV29-1; size: NA; J: TRBJ1-2; D: TRBD1